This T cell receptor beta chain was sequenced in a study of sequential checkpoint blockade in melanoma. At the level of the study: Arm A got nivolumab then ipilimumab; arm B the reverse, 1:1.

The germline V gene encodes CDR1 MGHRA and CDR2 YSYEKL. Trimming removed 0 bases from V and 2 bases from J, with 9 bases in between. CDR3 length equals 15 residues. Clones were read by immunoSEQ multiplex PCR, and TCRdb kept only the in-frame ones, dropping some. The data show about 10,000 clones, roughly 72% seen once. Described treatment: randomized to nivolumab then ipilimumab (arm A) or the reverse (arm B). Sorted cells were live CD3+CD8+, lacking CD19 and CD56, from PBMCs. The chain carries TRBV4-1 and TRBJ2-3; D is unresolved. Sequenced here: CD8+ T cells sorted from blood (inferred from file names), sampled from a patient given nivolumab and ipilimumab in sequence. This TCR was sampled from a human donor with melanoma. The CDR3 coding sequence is TGCGCCAGCAGCCAAGAACGGGTTTTCACAGATACGCAGTATTTT. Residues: CASSQERVFTDTQYF.